A single sample is the source of the 10 T cell receptor beta chains below, sequenced in a study of blood T cell repertoires in COVID-19 (TCRdb year 2020). The library was built by means of the immunoSEQ multiplex PCR assay. This immuneACCESS table, as held by TCRdb, lists in-frame sequences with V and J called but not all clones. Of the missing ones, under half trace to an unresolved V gene in checked studies; the others have no known cause. The sample includes 200,000 to 250,000 clones, with about 90% observed a single time. Jointly, the top ten make up about 3% of the sample. Sequencing used peripheral blood. These receptors were collected from a woman aged 25 to 39 who had recovered from COVID-19.

This rearrangement joins TRBV5-1 to TRBJ1-6, with TRBD1 identical over 8 bases. The germline V gene encodes CDR1 SGHRS and CDR2 YFSETQ. The V and J ends lost 4 bases and 10 bases, in that order; junction bases with no gene match: 10. The CDR3 runs 15 residues. The CDR3 is CASSLGAGGDSPLHF. For the CDR3, the DNA is TGCGCCAGCAGCCTAGGGGCAGGGGGCGACTCACCCCTCCACTTT.

This clone was seen a single time. The chain joins TRBV5-1 to TRBJ1-6, with D maybe TRBD1 (5 bases). Germline-derived CDR1 and CDR2 are SGHRS and YFSETQ. This CDR3 contains 15 residues. Trimming left V 5 bases short and J 10 bases short, with 19 bases between. The DNA for the CDR3 is TGCGCCAGCAGACCAACAGGACGTTATGAATCACCCCTCCACTTT. Encoded protein: CASRPTGRYESPLHF.

DNA of the CDR3: TGTGCCAGCAGCGAAGGCGGGGGGCGGAACACCGGGGAGCTGTTTTTT. As protein: CASSEGGGRNTGELFF. The V gene is TRBV9, the J gene TRBJ2-2, with TRBD2 matching over 8 bases. This CDR3 region has 16 residues. Trimming removed 3 bases from V and 1 base from J; junction bases left unmatched: 5. Germline V lookup: CDR1 SGDLS, CDR2 YYNGEE.

J is TRBJ2-1 and V is TRBV28; 10 bases align to TRBD1. Losses at the gene ends were 7 bases for V and 7 bases for J; bases not matched to a gene: 22. Germline CDR1 is MDHEN and CDR2 is SYDVKM. CDR3 length: 19 residues. The CDR3 DNA reads as TGTGCCAGCACCCTGGGCTTCGACTTGGGGACAGGGGTGGGAAATGAGCAGTTCTTC. Encoded protein: CASTLGFDLGTGVGNEQFF.

The chain carries TRBV9 and TRBJ1-6, with D possibly matching TRBD1 (6 bases). This CDR3 has 14 residues. V gave up 3 bases and J gave up 8 bases, with 12 bases separating them. Germline values: CDR1 SGDLS, CDR2 YYNGEE. This chain's CDR3 is CASSGYRADSPLHF. As DNA, the CDR3 is TGTGCCAGCAGCGGGTACAGGGCCGATTCACCCCTCCACTTT. Looking up the rest from reference TRBV9 and TRBJ1-6 gives the full variable domain: DSGVTQTPKHLITATGQRVTLRCSPRSGDLSVYWYQQSLDQGLQFLIQYYNGEERAKGNILERFSAQQFPDLHSELNLSSLELGDSALYFCASSGYRADSPLHFGNGTRLTVT.

The chain joins TRBV29-1 to TRBJ2-7, with 8 bases matching TRBD1. In germline, CDR1 is SQVTM, CDR2 ANQGSEA. Unmatched junction bases numbered 8, after V lost 6 bases and J lost 7 bases. The CDR3 contains 12 residues. CDR3 DNA sequence: TGCAGCGTATATCAGGGGGCGGGTGAGCAGTACTTC. Its translation: CSVYQGAGEQYF.

J is TRBJ2-5 and V is TRBV3-1 (or the pseudogene TRBV3-2); 7 bases align to TRBD2. This CDR3 is built from 14 residues. Per germline, CDR1 LGHDT and CDR2 YNNKEL (reference sequence). Trimming took 3 bases from V and 5 from J; bases not matched to a gene: 6. CDR3 loop: CASSQGTSVETQYF. For the CDR3, the DNA is TGTGCCAGCAGCCAGGGAACTAGCGTGGAGACCCAGTACTTC.

This chain's CDR3 is CASRGQITDTQYF. The CDR3 DNA follows: TGTGCCAGCAGGGGACAGATCACAGATACGCAGTATTTT. V and J are TRBV28 and TRBJ2-3, with TRBD1 identical over 7 bases. CDR3 length: 13 residues. Germline-derived CDR1 and CDR2 are MDHEN and SYDVKM. V was pared by 6 bases and J by 2 bases, with 2 bases of the junction left unmatched.

This chain links TRBV4-1 with TRBJ1-1, with TRBD1 matching over 8 bases. CDR1 is MGHRA and CDR2 is YSYEKL in the germline V gene. The CDR3 runs 14 residues. The V and J ends lost 8 bases and 4 bases, in that order; junction bases with no gene match: 9. CDR3 bases: TGCGCCAGCTCGGACAGGGTAGCTCTCACTGAAGCTTTCTTT. Its translation: CASSDRVALTEAFF.

The V call is TRBV5-1, the J call TRBJ2-3; possibly TRBD2 for D (6 bases). The V end was cut by 0 bases, the J end by 0 bases, with 14 bases between. The germline V gene encodes CDR1 SGHRS and CDR2 YFSETQ. CDR3 size: 17 residues. The CDR3 nucleotides read TGCGCCAGCAGCTTGGAAGCGGGTCCGACCAGCACAGATACGCAGTATTTT. It is translated as CASSLEAGPTSTDTQYF. The whole variable domain, filled in from reference TRBV5-1 and TRBJ2-3, reads KAGVTQTPRYLIKTRGQQVTLSCSPISGHRSVSWYQQTPGQGLQFLFEYFSETQRNKGNFPGRFSGRQFSNSRSEMNVSTLELGDSALYLCASSLEAGPTSTDTQYFGPGTRLTVL.